The TCR beta chain under discussion was sequenced for a study of technical replicates of blood from a few donors. Data came from immunoSEQ multiplex PCR; TCRdb stores just in-frame clones and leaves some out. The repertoire includes roughly 92,000 clones, 85% to 95% of them detected once, and around 0.3% sits in the top ten. This clone was counted a single time. The CDR3 is 17 residues long. Trimming removed 0 bases at V and 1 base at J, with 15 bases between. The germline V gene encodes CDR1 SGDLS and CDR2 YYNGEE. The specimen was T cells isolated from PBMCs. This TCR came from a human donor in good health. J is TRBJ2-3 and V is TRBV9, with D unclear. CDR3 loop: CASSVDHWAHGTDTQYF. CDR3 sequence (DNA): TGTGCCAGCAGCGTAGACCATTGGGCGCACGGCACAGATACGCAGTATTTT.